One sample yielded the 9 T cell receptor beta chains listed below, sequenced in a study of post-analysis software for immune sequencing data. The TCR beta cDNA libraries contained unique molecular identifiers. TCRdb re-called the PCR reads through MiXCR, storing one row per CDR3 protein. The sample includes about 540,000 distinct CDR3 sequences, under 40% of them seen just once. Regarding the study as a whole: Higher frequency in patients than in controls was seen for several TRBV segments, with TRBV5-6, TRBV5-1 and TRBV20-1 among them.

No antigen has been assigned to these receptors. Specimen: blood. These receptors all stem from a girl aged 2-17 years with multiple sclerosis.

This clonotype turned up a few times. The chain has TRBV18 and TRBJ1-1, with unresolved D. The CDR3 is made up of 13 amino acids. V gave up 3 bases and J gave up 2 bases, with 7 bases separating them. Germline CDR1 and CDR2: KGHSH and LQKENI. The CDR3 loop is CASSPFSNTEAFF. As DNA, the CDR3 is TGTGCCAGCTCACCGTTCTCCAACACTGAAGCTTTCTTT.

CDR3 sequence reads: CASSQRTGLFEDEQFF. The CDR3 nucleotides read TGTGCCAGCAGCCAAAGGACAGGACTGTTTGAGGATGAGCAGTTCTTC. The chain employs TRBV11-2 and TRBJ2-1; 7 bases align to TRBD1. The germline V gene encodes CDR1 SGHAT and CDR2 FQNNGV. V lost 5 bases and J lost 8; bases outside the gene matches: 15. This CDR3 region has 16 residues.

This clonotype was found a few times. The chain carries TRBV5-1 and TRBJ1-2; 11 nucleotides line up with TRBD1. V gave up 4 bases and J gave up 4 bases; unmatched junction bases: 3. Germline V CDR1 and CDR2: SGHRS, YFSETQ. The CDR3 loop spans 14 amino acids. CDR3 nucleotides: TGCGCCAGCAGCGGAGGGACAGGGGGCTATGGCTACACCTTC. Translation: CASSGGTGGYGYTF.

V and J are TRBV12-3 or TRBV12-4 and TRBJ2-7; TRBD1 agrees at 7 bases. This CDR3 is built from 13 residues. Germline trimming cut 7 bases from V and 5 bases from J; bases unmatched to any gene: 8. In nucleotides, the CDR3 is TGTGCCAGCAATATGGACAGGCACCACGAGCAGTACTTC. Its translation: CASNMDRHHEQYF.

This chain joins TRBV20-1 and TRBJ1-5, with D possibly TRBD1 on 5 matching bases. Germline CDR1 DFQATT, CDR2 SNEGSKA (reference sequence). The CDR3 is made up of 15 amino acids. Trimming took off 2 bases at V and 0 bases at J, with 11 bases between the two ends. The CDR3 bases are TGCAGTGCTAGAACCGGGGGGTTTAGCAATCAGCCCCAGCATTTT. Its translation: CSARTGGFSNQPQHF.

This clonotype was observed a handful of times. This rearrangement joins TRBV20-1 to TRBJ2-7; D is unresolved. Per germline, CDR1 DFQATT and CDR2 SNEGSKA (reference sequence). This CDR3 is built from 14 residues. V lost 6 bases and J lost 1, with 16 bases in between. DNA for the CDR3: TGCAGTGCCGTAGCCCCCGTACAGTCCTACGAGCAGTACTTC. It is translated as CSAVAPVQSYEQYF.

The rearrangement links TRBV6-5 to TRBJ2-1, with unresolved D. The CDR3 is 14 amino acids. V was cut by 11 bases and J by 0 bases, with 14 bases left in between. CDR1 MNHEY and CDR2 SVGAGI come from the germline V gene. The CDR3 coding sequence is TGTGCCGGCGGTGAAGTGAGCTCCTACAATGAGCAGTTCTTC. Translation: CAGGEVSSYNEQFF.

The chain couples TRBV5-1 to TRBJ1-3, with D possibly being TRBD1 (6 bases). Trimming removed 3 bases from V and 3 bases from J, with 10 bases in between. Looked up from germline, CDR1 is SGHRS and CDR2 is YFSETQ. CDR3 length: 14 amino acids. The DNA of the CDR3 is TGCGCCAGCAGCTATGACAGGATTGGAAACACCATATATTTT. Translation: CASSYDRIGNTIYF.

The CDR3 DNA reads as TGTGCCAGCAGCTTAACCGGTAGCGGGGATACAGATACGCAGTATTTT. Protein sequence: CASSLTGSGDTDTQYF. This chain connects TRBV7-3 to TRBJ2-3, with 8 bases lining up with TRBD2. This CDR3 contains 16 residues. Losses at the gene ends were 0 bases for V and 3 bases for J; bases not matched to a gene: 5. Germline values: CDR1 SGHTA, CDR2 FQGTGA.